Listed below are T cell receptor beta chains from one sample, sequenced in a study of T cell repertoires in cytomegalovirus infection. No antigen has been identified for these receptors. TCRdb processed the reads anew with MiXCR; each CDR3 protein has one entry. The sample records approximately 910,000 distinct CDR3 sequences, roughly 31% being singletons. The source was cultured CD8+ T cells from PBMCs, collected from culture after CMV antigen stimulation. These receptors were taken from a human donor in good health (CMV status not recorded). Some clones in this sample may be carry-over from other donors' samples. The conserved cysteine and the conserved F or W are not part of the CDR3 here. A D gene is named only where the DNA matches it firmly.

J gene	V gene	D gene	CDR3 protein
TRBJ1-2	TRBV7-9	-	ASSHTGTQFLGYT
TRBJ2-5	TRBV7-7	-	ASSSRPTHSRYQETQY
TRBJ2-7	TRBV12-3/TRBV12-4	-	ASSFLSPSYEQY
TRBJ2-1	TRBV29-1	TRBD2	SVEGLAGVSSYNEQF
TRBJ2-3	TRBV4-1	TRBD2	ASTIAGVSTDTQY
TRBJ2-2	TRBV9	TRBD1	ASSVVGTGHGELF
TRBJ1-3	TRBV25-1	-	ASSEYYRGSSGNTIY
TRBJ2-3	TRBV27	-	ASSWDPQY
TRBJ1-1	TRBV7-4	-	ASSYRSGGRGEARGTEAF
TRBJ1-2	TRBV7-6	-	ASSSGPLTQGSGYT
TRBJ1-2	TRBV6-5	-	ASSYSTRNYGYT
TRBJ1-1	TRBV27	-	ASSFLGLNTEAF
TRBJ2-3	TRBV27	-	ASSSRTYTQY